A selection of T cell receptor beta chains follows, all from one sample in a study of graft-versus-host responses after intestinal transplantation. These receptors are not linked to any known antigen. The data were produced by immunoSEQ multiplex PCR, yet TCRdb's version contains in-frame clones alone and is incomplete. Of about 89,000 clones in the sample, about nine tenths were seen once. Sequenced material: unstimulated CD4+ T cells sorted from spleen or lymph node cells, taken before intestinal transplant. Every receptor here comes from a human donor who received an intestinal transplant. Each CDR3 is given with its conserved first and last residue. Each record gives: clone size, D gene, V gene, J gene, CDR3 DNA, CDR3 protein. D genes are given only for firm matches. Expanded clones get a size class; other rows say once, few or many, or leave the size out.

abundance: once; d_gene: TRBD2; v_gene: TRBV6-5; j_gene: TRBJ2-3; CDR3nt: TGTGCCAGCAGAAGGGCTAGCGGGGGGACAGATACGCAGTATTTT; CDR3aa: CASRRASGGTDTQYF
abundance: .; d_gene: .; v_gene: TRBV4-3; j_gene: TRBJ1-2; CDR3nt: TGCGCCAGCAGCCAAGATGCCCATGTCGGTTATGGCTACACCTTC; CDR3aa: CASSQDAHVGYGYTF
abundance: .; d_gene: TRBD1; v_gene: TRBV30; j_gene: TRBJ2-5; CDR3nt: TGTGCCTGGGGGCAGGGGGCGCGGCATCAAGAGACCCAGTACTTC; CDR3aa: CAWGQGARHQETQYF
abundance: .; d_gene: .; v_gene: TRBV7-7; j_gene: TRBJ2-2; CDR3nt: TGTGCCAGCAGCTTAGGCCAGGGCAAGGCGGAGCTGTTTTTT; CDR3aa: CASSLGQGKAELFF
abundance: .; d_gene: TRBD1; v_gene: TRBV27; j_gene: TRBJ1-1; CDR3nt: TGTGCCAGCAGTTTATCAGGGGACAGGGCCCCTGAAGCTTTCTTT; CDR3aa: CASSLSGDRAPEAFF
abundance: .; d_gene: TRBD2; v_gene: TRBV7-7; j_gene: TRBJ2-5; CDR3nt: TGTGCCAGCAGCCCGGGACTAGCAGAAGAGACCCAGTACTTC; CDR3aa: CASSPGLAEETQYF
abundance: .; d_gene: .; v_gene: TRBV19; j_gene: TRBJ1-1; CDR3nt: TGTGCCAGTGGAGGGGCTAGGGAAGCTTTCTTT; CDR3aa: CASGGAREAFF
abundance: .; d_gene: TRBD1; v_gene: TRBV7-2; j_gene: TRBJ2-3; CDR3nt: TGTGCCAGCAGCATGAGGGCAGGGGGAGATACGCAGTATTTT; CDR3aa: CASSMRAGGDTQYF
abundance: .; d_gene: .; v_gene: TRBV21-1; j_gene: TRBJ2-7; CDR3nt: TGTGCCAGCAGCAGAGGGGGCCAGGGGGCGAACAAAGGCCACGAGCAGTACTTC; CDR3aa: CASSRGGQGANKGHEQYF
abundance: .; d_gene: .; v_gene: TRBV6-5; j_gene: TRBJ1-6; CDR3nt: TGTGCCAGCAGTTCAGGGGATTCACCCCTCCACTTT; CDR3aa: CASSSGDSPLHF
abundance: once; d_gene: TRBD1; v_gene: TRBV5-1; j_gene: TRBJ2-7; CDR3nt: TGCGCCAGCAGCTGGGACAGGGGATACGAGCAGTACTTC; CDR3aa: CASSWDRGYEQYF
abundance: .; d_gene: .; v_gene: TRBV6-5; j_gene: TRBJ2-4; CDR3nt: TGTGCCAGCAGTGAAGTTGGGGGGAACATTCAGTACTTC; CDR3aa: CASSEVGGNIQYF